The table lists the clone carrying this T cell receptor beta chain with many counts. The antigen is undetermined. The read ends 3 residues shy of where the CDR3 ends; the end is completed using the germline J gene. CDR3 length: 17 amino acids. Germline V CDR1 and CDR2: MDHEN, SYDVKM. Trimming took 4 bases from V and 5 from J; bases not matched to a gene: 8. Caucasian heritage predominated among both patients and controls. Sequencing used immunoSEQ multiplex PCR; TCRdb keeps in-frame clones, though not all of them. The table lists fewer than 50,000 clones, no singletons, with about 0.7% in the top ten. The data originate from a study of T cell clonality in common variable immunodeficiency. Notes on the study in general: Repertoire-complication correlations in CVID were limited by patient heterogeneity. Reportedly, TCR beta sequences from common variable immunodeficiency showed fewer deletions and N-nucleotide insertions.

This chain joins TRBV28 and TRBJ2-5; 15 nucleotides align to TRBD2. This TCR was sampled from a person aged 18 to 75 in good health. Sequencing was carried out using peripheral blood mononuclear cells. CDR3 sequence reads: CASSSGLAGGSDETQYF. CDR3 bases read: TGTGCCAGCAGTTCGGGACTAGCGGGAGGAAGCGATGAGACC. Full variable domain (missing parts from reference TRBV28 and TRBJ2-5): DVKVTQSSRYLVKRTGEKVFLECVQDMDHENMFWYRQDPGLGLRLIYFSYDVKMKEKGDIPEGYSVSREKKERFSLILESASTNQTSMYLCASSSGLAGGSDETQYFGPGTRLLVL.